What follows describes a single T cell receptor (beta chain). Sequenced by immunoSEQ multiplex PCR; TCRdb stores in-frame clones only, minus some. The sample shows about 340,000 clones, less than 90% of them seen only once. The data originate from a study of blood T cell repertoires in COVID-19. V was cut by 7 bases and J by 5 bases, with 13 bases left in between. Germline-derived CDR1 and CDR2 are MNHEY and SVGAGI. The CDR3 has 13 residues. This TCR came from a woman aged 60-75 years with COVID-19, enrolled during active disease. The sequencing input was peripheral blood. J is TRBJ2-3 and V is TRBV6-5; D is perhaps TRBD1 (6 bases). As DNA, the CDR3 is TGTGCCAGCACCCCACAGGGCGTAGATACGCAGTATTTT. Protein product: CASTPQGVDTQYF.